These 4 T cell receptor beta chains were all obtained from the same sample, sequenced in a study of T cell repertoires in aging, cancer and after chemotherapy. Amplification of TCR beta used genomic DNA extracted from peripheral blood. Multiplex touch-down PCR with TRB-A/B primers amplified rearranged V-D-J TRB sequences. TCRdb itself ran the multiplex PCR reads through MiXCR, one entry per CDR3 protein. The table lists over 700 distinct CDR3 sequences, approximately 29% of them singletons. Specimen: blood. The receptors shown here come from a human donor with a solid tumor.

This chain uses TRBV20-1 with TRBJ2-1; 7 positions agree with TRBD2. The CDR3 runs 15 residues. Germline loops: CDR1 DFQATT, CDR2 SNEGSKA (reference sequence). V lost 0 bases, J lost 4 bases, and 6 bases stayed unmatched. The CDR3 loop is CSARETGGTYNEQFF. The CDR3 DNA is TGCAGTGCTAGAGAGACGGGGGGAACGTACAATGAGCAGTTCTTC.

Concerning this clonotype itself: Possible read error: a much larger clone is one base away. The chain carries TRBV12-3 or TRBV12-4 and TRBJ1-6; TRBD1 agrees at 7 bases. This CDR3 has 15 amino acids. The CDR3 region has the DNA TGTGCCAGCAGTTCCAGGGGGTCCTATAATTCACCCCTCCAATTT. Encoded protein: CASSSRGSYNSPLQF.

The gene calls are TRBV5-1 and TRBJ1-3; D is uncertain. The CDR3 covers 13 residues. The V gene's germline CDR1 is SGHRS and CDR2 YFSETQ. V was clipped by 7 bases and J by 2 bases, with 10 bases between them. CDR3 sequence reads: CASGQVAGNTIYF. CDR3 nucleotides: TGCGCCAGCGGGCAGGTGGCTGGAAACACCATATATTTT. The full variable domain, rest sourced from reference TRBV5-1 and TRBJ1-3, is KAGVTQTPRYLIKTRGQQVTLSCSPISGHRSVSWYQQTPGQGLQFLFEYFSETQRNKGNFPGRFSGRQFSNSRSEMNVSTLELGDSALYLCASGQVAGNTIYFGEGSWLTVV.

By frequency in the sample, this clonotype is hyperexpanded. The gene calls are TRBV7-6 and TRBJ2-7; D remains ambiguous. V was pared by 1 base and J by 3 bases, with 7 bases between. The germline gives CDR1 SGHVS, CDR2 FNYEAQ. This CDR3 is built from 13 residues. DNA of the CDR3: TGTGCCAGCAGCTTAGGACCGAACTACGAGCAGTACGTC. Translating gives CASSLGPNYEQYV.